The T cell receptor beta chain described here comes from a study of metastatic and nonmetastatic thyroid tumors. Study-wide background: Repertoire data that came from the blood and tumor or nodule tissue of malignant and benign thyroid patients were compared. The study's findings and limits: Reports indicated that malignant thyroid tumors showed significantly higher TCR beta diversity than benign nodules did, in blood and tumor.

There are 15 residues in the CDR3. The V gene end was trimmed by 0 bases and the J gene end by 8 bases; junction bases not matched to a gene: 8. Looked up from germline, CDR1 is LGHDT and CDR2 is YNNKEL (reference sequence). No patient received treatment before thyroid surgery. This clone was detected many times. The antigen is undetermined. With MiXCR, TCRdb called clones anew from the PCR reads. The sample has tens of thousands of clones; approximately 12% are singletons. Input material: blood. J is TRBJ1-2 and V is TRBV3-1, with TRBD1 identical over 8 bases. The TCR originated in a female donor with papillary thyroid cancer or a benign thyroid nodule (not recorded which). Some clones in this sample may be carry-over from other donors' samples. The CDR3 here is CASSQDNTGGKGYTF. CDR3 DNA sequence: TGTGCCAGCAGCCAAGATAACACAGGGGGTAAGGGCTACACCTTC.